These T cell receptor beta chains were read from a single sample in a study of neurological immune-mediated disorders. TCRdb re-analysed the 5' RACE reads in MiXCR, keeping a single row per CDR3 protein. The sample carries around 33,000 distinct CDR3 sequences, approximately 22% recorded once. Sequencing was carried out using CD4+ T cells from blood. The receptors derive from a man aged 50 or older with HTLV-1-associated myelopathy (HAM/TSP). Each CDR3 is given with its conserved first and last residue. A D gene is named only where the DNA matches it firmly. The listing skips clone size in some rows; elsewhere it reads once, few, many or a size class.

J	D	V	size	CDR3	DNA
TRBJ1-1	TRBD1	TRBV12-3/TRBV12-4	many	CASSLAGTGPTEAFF	TGTGCCAGCAGTTTAGCTGGGACAGGGCCCACTGAAGCTTTCTTT
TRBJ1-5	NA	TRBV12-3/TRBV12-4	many	CASNDRRLQPQHF	TGTGCCAGCAACGACAGGCGCCTTCAGCCCCAGCATTTT
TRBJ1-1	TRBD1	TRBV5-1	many	CASSPHSGQVNTEAFF	TGCGCCAGCAGCCCACATTCGGGACAGGTGAACACTGAAGCTTTCTTT
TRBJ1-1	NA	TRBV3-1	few	CASSQQGTEAFF	TGTGCCAGCAGCCAGCAGGGAACTGAAGCTTTCTTT
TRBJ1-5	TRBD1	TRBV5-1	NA	CASSLDPGGDQPQHF	TGCGCCAGCAGCTTGGACCCAGGGGGAGATCAGCCCCAGCATTTT
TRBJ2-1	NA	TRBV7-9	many	CASSARGLGQFF	TGTGCCAGCAGCGCCCGTGGGCTCGGGCAGTTCTTC
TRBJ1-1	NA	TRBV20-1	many	CSAPSGTGRGFTEAFF	TGCAGTGCGCCTTCTGGAACAGGGCGCGGATTCACTGAAGCTTTCTTT
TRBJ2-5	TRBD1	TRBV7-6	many	CASSRDRGGETQYF	TGTGCCAGCAGCCGGGACAGGGGGGGAGAGACCCAGTACTTC
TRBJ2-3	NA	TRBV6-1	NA	CASRQLLAFADTQYF	TGTGCCAGCAGACAATTACTAGCTTTCGCAGATACGCAGTATTTT
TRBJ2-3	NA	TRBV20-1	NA	CSASRAGTPPTQYF	TGCAGTGCTAGTCGGGCGGGTACCCCTCCTACGCAGTATTTT
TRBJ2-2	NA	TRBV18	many	CASSQSQVDTGELFF	TGTGCCAGCTCCCAATCCCAGGTTGACACCGGGGAGCTGTTTTTT
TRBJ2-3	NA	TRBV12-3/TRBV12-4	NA	CASSSTMTDTQYF	TGTGCCAGCAGTTCTACCATGACAGATACGCAGTATTTT
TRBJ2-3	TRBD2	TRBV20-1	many	CSARGTSGRADTQYF	TGCAGTGCTAGAGGGACTAGCGGGAGAGCAGATACGCAGTATTTT
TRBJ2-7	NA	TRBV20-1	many	CSARDPSPMGLEQYF	TGCAGTGCTAGAGACCCGTCACCGATGGGACTCGAGCAGTACTTC
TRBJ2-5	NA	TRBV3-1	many	CASSQDPQRTQYF	TGTGCCAGCAGCCAAGACCCTCAACGGACCCAGTACTTC
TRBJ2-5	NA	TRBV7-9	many	CASRGTGLYQETQYF	TGTGCCAGCAGGGGCACAGGGCTGTACCAAGAGACCCAGTACTTC
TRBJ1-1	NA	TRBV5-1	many	CASSLLTYVNTEAFF	TGCGCCAGCAGCTTGTTGACCTACGTGAACACTGAAGCTTTCTTT
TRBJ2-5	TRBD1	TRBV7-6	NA	CASSPQTGGQVTQYF	TGTGCCAGCAGCCCGCAGACAGGGGGCCAGGTGACCCAGTACTTC
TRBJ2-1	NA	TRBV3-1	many	CASSHKRRGGANSYNEQFF	TGTGCCAGCAGCCACAAAAGAAGGGGGGGCGCGAACTCCTACAATGAGCAGTTCTTC
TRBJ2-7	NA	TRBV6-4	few	CASSRDMLGEQYF	TGTGCCAGCAGCCGGGACATGCTGGGCGAGCAGTACTTC
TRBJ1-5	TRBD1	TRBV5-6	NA	CASSRQGGNQPQHF	TGTGCCAGCAGCAGACAGGGGGGCAATCAGCCCCAGCATTTT
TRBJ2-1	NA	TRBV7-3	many	CASSLNVGVYNEQFF	TGTGCCAGCAGCTTAAACGTCGGGGTTTACAATGAGCAGTTCTTC
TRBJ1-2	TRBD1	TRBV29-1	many	CSGQQGYDYGYTF	TGCAGCGGCCAACAGGGGTATGACTATGGCTACACCTTC
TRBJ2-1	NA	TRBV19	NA	CASSPPGRQANNEQFF	TGTGCCAGTAGTCCCCCTGGGCGGCAGGCGAACAATGAGCAGTTCTTC
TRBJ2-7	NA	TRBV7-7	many	CASSLTDRTYEQYF	TGTGCCAGCAGCTTAACGGACAGAACCTACGAGCAGTACTTC
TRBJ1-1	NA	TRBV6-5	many	CASKGPALNTEAFF	TGTGCCAGCAAAGGGCCGGCACTGAACACTGAAGCTTTCTTT
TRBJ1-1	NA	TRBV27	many	CASTLGITSTEAFF	TGTGCCAGCACCTTGGGTATAACGAGCACTGAAGCTTTCTTT
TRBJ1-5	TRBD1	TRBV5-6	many	CASSLSLGQAQPQHF	TGTGCCAGCAGCTTGTCTCTCGGACAGGCGCAGCCCCAGCATTTT
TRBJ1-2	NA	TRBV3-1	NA	CASSFQSRGPDYGYTF	TGTGCCAGCAGCTTTCAATCTCGGGGACCGGACTATGGCTACACCTTC
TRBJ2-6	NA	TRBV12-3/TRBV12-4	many	CASRNLGGLGAGANVLTF	TGTGCCAGCAGAAATCTGGGGGGCTTAGGGGCTGGGGCCAACGTCCTGACTTTC
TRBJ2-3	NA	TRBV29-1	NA	CSLRTSTDTQYF	TGCAGCTTACGGACAAGCACAGATACGCAGTATTTT
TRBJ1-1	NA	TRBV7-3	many	CASSPTTANTEAFF	TGTGCCAGCAGCCCGACGACAGCTAACACTGAAGCTTTCTTT
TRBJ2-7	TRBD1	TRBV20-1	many	CSAPGQGMYEQYF	TGCAGTGCCCCGGGACAGGGGATGTACGAGCAGTACTTC
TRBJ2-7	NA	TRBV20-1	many	CSASLKPRPYEQYF	TGCAGTGCTAGCCTAAAACCAAGGCCCTACGAGCAGTACTTC
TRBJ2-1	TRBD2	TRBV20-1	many	CSAIRTSGRAIPYNEQFF	TGCAGTGCTATTAGGACTAGCGGGAGGGCCATCCCCTACAATGAGCAGTTCTTC
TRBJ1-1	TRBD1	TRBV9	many	CASQGGGRTEAFF	TGTGCCAGCCAGGGGGGGGGCAGGACTGAAGCTTTCTTT
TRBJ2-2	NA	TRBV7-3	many	CASSFSPNTGELFF	TGTGCCAGCAGCTTCTCTCCGAACACCGGGGAGCTGTTTTTT